This TCR beta chain was identified during a study of OX40 agonist ivuxolimab in advanced cancers. Study details: With ivuxolimab, an agonistic anti-OX40 (CD134) antibody, patients were treated. Regarding the study as a whole: More expanded clones were found, on average, in CD8+ than in CD4+ T cells.

This clone was found many times. Its antigen is as yet unknown. Patients with a history of autoimmune disease or on systemic immunosuppression were excluded. Samples of blood were obtained at baseline, on cycle 4 day 1, and on cycle 7 day 1. Trimming took 6 bases from V and 9 from J; bases not matched to a gene: 14. This CDR3 is built from 16 residues. Germline V gives CDR1 MNHEY, CDR2 SMNVEV (reference sequence). Sequenced by immunoSEQ multiplex PCR; TCRdb stores in-frame clones only, minus some. The sample has tens of thousands of clones; 84% are singletons. J is TRBJ2-1 and V is TRBV27, with 10 bases matching TRBD1. The clonotype originates from an adult with an advanced solid tumor such as melanoma, head and neck, liver or kidney cancer. The sequencing here drew on CD4+ or CD8+ T cells sorted from blood, taken in a trial of the OX40 agonist ivuxolimab. As DNA, the CDR3 is TGTGCCAGCAGGAACCGGGACAGGGGCCTCCCGGGTGAGCAGTTCTTC. Translating it yields CASRNRDRGLPGEQFF.